This TCR beta chain was captured in a study of blood T cell repertoires in COVID-19. Turning to the study itself: Acute and convalescent COVID-19 samples came from the United States, Italy and Spain. The cDNA or gDNA used as material had been derived from T cells, B-cell-depleted T cells, or PBMCs.

Germline trimming cut 7 bases from V and 5 bases from J; bases unmatched to any gene: 12. The CDR3 totals 15 residues. CDR1 and CDR2 from the germline V gene are ENHRY and SYGVKD. Original methodology: How many nucleated cells were present was estimated from reference gene primer amplification. Using immunoSEQ multiplex PCR, the repertoire was profiled, and TCRdb retains in-frame clones only, with some absent. The V and J calls and clone size are taken from that table; D and trimming were inferred from the DNA. Among 250,000 to 400,000 clones listed, around 86% were seen once. The sequencing input was peripheral blood. V gene TRBV10-3 combines with J gene TRBJ2-5; 8 bases line up with TRBD2. The clonotype was recovered from a man in his fifties with active or convalescent COVID-19. CDR3 in amino acids: CAIILLQRGWETQYF. CDR3 DNA: TGTGCCATCATCCTTCTCCAGCGGGGGTGGGAGACCCAGTACTTC.